This record concerns one TCR beta chain sequence. The method was immunoSEQ multiplex PCR; TCRdb's version includes in-frame clones alone and lacks a portion of them. In the table there are 70,000 to 75,000 clones, roughly nine tenths of which are singletons. This sample was included in a study of T cell changes during pregnancy in multiple sclerosis. J lost 2 bases, V lost 3 bases, and 16 bases had no gene match. CDR3 length equals 19 residues. CDR1 and CDR2 from the germline V gene are MGHRA and YSYEKL. The rearrangement links TRBV4-1 to TRBJ2-3, with 8 bases that match TRBD2. The material was peripheral blood, obtained before pregnancy. The TCR was taken from a female donor with multiple sclerosis, enrolled in a pregnancy study. The CDR3 DNA follows: TGCGCCAGCAGCCAGGGGGTTTGGTACGGTAGCGGGGACACAGATACGCAGTATTTT. Translation gives CASSQGVWYGSGDTDTQYF.